This T cell receptor (beta chain) was recorded in a study of blood T cell repertoires in COVID-19. The CDR3 contains 16 residues. The V end lost 0 bases, the J end lost 1 base, and 10 bases lay between the germline ends. The germline gives CDR1 SGHNT, CDR2 YYREEE (reference sequence). Original handling: Amplification with reference gene primers provided the estimates of nucleated cell counts. Clones were read by immunoSEQ multiplex PCR, and TCRdb kept only the in-frame ones, dropping some. The V and J calls and clone size were taken over from that table, and D and trimming were inferred from the DNA. The repertoire has over 200,000 clones, 84% of them found once; the top ten carry about 6.6%. Recovered Cohort 3 donors showed two negative PCRs, clearance, or symptom resolution.

The J gene is TRBJ2-2, the V gene TRBV5-4, with no clear D. The sequencing input was PBMCs or T cells enriched from blood (not recorded which). This sequence was found in a woman between 35 and 50 years old who had recovered from COVID-19. The CDR3 DNA is TGTGCCAGCAGCTTGGGTCCCTCCGGGAACACCGGGGAGCTGTTTTTT. As protein: CASSLGPSGNTGELFF.